Listed below are T cell receptor beta chains from one sample, sequenced in a study of blood T cell repertoires in COVID-19. Profiled with immunoSEQ multiplex PCR; TCRdb holds only in-frame clones, not every one. This sample has 60,000 or so clones, with roughly 80% found just once. Material: peripheral blood. These receptors all stem from a human donor in a cohort sampled during active COVID-19. Both conserved end residues are part of each CDR3. Each record gives: clone size, J gene, D gene, V gene, CDR3 protein. A D gene is named only where the DNA matches it firmly. Clone sizes are given selectively: once, few, many, or a class where the clone is expanded.

size: NA
J: TRBJ2-5
D: NA
V: TRBV6-5
CDR3: CASSRTRNQETQYF

size: NA
J: TRBJ1-1
D: NA
V: TRBV18
CDR3: CASSPLALVNTEAFF

size: NA
J: TRBJ2-3
D: NA
V: TRBV24-1
CDR3: CATSYGSGTDTQYF

size: few
J: TRBJ2-7
D: NA
V: TRBV6-5
CDR3: CASRPGTNSYEQYF

size: NA
J: TRBJ2-2
D: TRBD2
V: TRBV3-1/TRBV3-2
CDR3: CASSQVSGPNTGELFF

size: NA
J: TRBJ2-1
D: TRBD1
V: TRBV10-3
CDR3: CAIRSGTGENNEQFF

size: NA
J: TRBJ2-7
D: TRBD1
V: TRBV6-5
CDR3: CASSYTGGYEQYF

size: NA
J: TRBJ1-2
D: TRBD1
V: TRBV18
CDR3: CASSPSTGDQANYGYTF

size: NA
J: TRBJ1-2
D: NA
V: TRBV12-3/TRBV12-4
CDR3: CASSQTGTGNYTF

size: NA
J: TRBJ2-3
D: TRBD2
V: TRBV19
CDR3: CASSFTSEHTQYF

size: NA
J: TRBJ2-2
D: NA
V: TRBV10-3
CDR3: CAINSKQGNTGELFF

size: NA
J: TRBJ2-3
D: NA
V: TRBV5-1
CDR3: CASSPGGTDTQYF

size: once
J: TRBJ2-2
D: NA
V: TRBV19
CDR3: CASSITSSHTGELFF

size: NA
J: TRBJ2-1
D: NA
V: TRBV20-1
CDR3: CSARGGPGQFF

size: NA
J: TRBJ2-3
D: TRBD2
V: TRBV20-1
CDR3: CSASLAGADTQYF

size: NA
J: TRBJ2-3
D: NA
V: TRBV9
CDR3: CASSENALGQYTDTQYF

size: NA
J: TRBJ2-7
D: TRBD1
V: TRBV29-1
CDR3: CSVAGQLREQYF

size: NA
J: TRBJ1-1
D: NA
V: TRBV5-1
CDR3: CASSDAGTRISEAFF

size: few
J: TRBJ1-4
D: NA
V: TRBV28
CDR3: CASTDSREGEKLFF

size: NA
J: TRBJ1-1
D: NA
V: TRBV10-1
CDR3: CASSERRGGTEAFF

size: few
J: TRBJ1-1
D: TRBD1
V: TRBV18
CDR3: CASSVRQGGMNTEAFF

size: NA
J: TRBJ2-6
D: NA
V: TRBV6-1
CDR3: CASSDVLGANVLTF

size: once
J: TRBJ1-3
D: NA
V: TRBV3-1/TRBV3-2
CDR3: CASSRGGAAGNTIYF

size: NA
J: TRBJ2-1
D: NA
V: TRBV5-1
CDR3: CASSDGGDEQFF

size: NA
J: TRBJ1-1
D: NA
V: TRBV7-9
CDR3: CASSPWGRMNTEAFF

size: once
J: TRBJ2-3
D: TRBD2
V: TRBV5-6
CDR3: CASSLRGLPQIRTDTQYF

size: many
J: TRBJ1-4
D: TRBD1
V: TRBV11-2
CDR3: CASSFGTGIEEKLFF

size: few
J: TRBJ1-6
D: NA
V: TRBV21-1
CDR3: CASSKGGKGYNSPLHF

size: NA
J: TRBJ1-2
D: NA
V: TRBV29-1
CDR3: CSVEAGFVGTRGYGYTF

size: once
J: TRBJ2-1
D: TRBD2
V: TRBV9
CDR3: CASSVAPGGGEQFF

size: NA
J: TRBJ2-5
D: TRBD1
V: TRBV5-1
CDR3: CASSHDRGEETQYF

size: NA
J: TRBJ2-2
D: NA
V: TRBV29-1
CDR3: CSVPSWDTKNTGELFF

size: NA
J: TRBJ2-2
D: TRBD2
V: TRBV19
CDR3: CASSTRGGRANTGELFF

size: NA
J: TRBJ2-1
D: NA
V: TRBV25-1
CDR3: CASSGAFDNEQFF

size: NA
J: TRBJ2-1
D: NA
V: TRBV11-1
CDR3: CASSLAWELPDEQFF

size: NA
J: TRBJ1-2
D: NA
V: TRBV12-3/TRBV12-4
CDR3: CASSLGEVVGYTF

size: NA
J: TRBJ1-2
D: NA
V: TRBV10-3
CDR3: CAISEEGTLANYGYTF

size: NA
J: TRBJ2-5
D: TRBD2
V: TRBV7-2
CDR3: CASSPDPGLAGEQETQYF

size: NA
J: TRBJ1-2
D: TRBD1
V: TRBV19
CDR3: CASNSIRDSNYGYTF

size: NA
J: TRBJ1-4
D: NA
V: TRBV2
CDR3: CASREGLRDEKLFF

size: NA
J: TRBJ1-5
D: NA
V: TRBV30
CDR3: CAWSVQENQPQHF

size: NA
J: TRBJ1-1
D: NA
V: TRBV6-5
CDR3: CASSRGKNTEAFF

size: NA
J: TRBJ2-2
D: TRBD1
V: TRBV29-1
CDR3: CSVEGTAGELFF

size: few
J: TRBJ2-7
D: TRBD1
V: TRBV18
CDR3: CASSPDRQGNRNEQYF

size: NA
J: TRBJ2-3
D: TRBD1
V: TRBV4-2
CDR3: CASSQEWTGAWDGTDTQYF

size: NA
J: TRBJ1-3
D: NA
V: TRBV23-1
CDR3: CASRASGNTIYF

size: NA
J: TRBJ1-2
D: NA
V: TRBV2
CDR3: CASLALSSRGYTF

size: once
J: TRBJ1-2
D: NA
V: TRBV14
CDR3: CASSQGTAYGYTF

size: NA
J: TRBJ1-3
D: NA
V: TRBV19
CDR3: CASSIGHTDGNTIYF

size: NA
J: TRBJ1-4
D: NA
V: TRBV7-6
CDR3: CASSLWKGKLFF

size: few
J: TRBJ1-5
D: TRBD1
V: TRBV5-6
CDR3: CASSRTGGADQPQHF

size: NA
J: TRBJ2-5
D: TRBD2
V: TRBV7-2
CDR3: CASSRDGGLAGETQYF

size: NA
J: TRBJ2-3
D: TRBD1
V: TRBV5-1
CDR3: CASRPGQGSVTDTQYF